The entry below describes one T cell receptor beta chain. Its recognized antigen is unknown. No per-base quality is available; no much larger clone lies one base away. This record comes from a study of tumor-infiltrating lymphocytes in primary liver carcinoma listed by TCRdb under 2017. Turning to the overall study: Of the five patients, three men and two women aged 30 to 69 years, four had hepatocellular carcinoma and one had combined HCC and intrahepatic cholangiocarcinoma. The study combined TCRbeta repertoire sequencing, expression microarrays and whole-exome sequencing across five regions of each liver tumor, with adjacent normal tissue and blood. Repertoires from technical replicates were highly reproducible, with mean shared-clone rates approximately 0.9 and correlation coefficients above 0.95. A total of 35 specimens from 5 patients underwent TCRbeta repertoire sequencing, comprising roughly 25 tumor regions, 5 adjacent noncancerous liver tissues and 5 peripheral blood samples. The five patients had tumors staged T1-T3 N0M0, with maximum diameters ranging from roughly 4 to 10 cm. Samples yielded roughly 3.65 to 7.5 million productive TCRbeta reads; read depth did not differ significantly between tissue types. General conclusions and limits of the study: Because the samples were bulk and unsorted, CD4+ and CD8+ T cell repertoires could not be compared. Only the TCR beta chain was sequenced, so true repertoire diversity is likely underestimated because unpaired alpha chains were not captured. The top 250 clones made up a significantly larger repertoire fraction in tumors than in blood (p = 0.039). The study included only four to six patients, and the authors note findings should be validated in a larger study. Pairs of tumor regions showed greater repertoire overlap (mean about 36%) than tumor-adjacent pairs (roughly 17%) or tumor-blood pairs (roughly 14%), which is consistent with antigen-driven expansion.

From the germline V gene, CDR1 is ENHRY and CDR2 is SYGVKD. V is clipped by 6 bases and J by 4 bases, and the sequence between their germline boundaries is 23 bases long. The CDR3 sequence holds 17 residues, the cysteine and phenylalanine included. Kept here is only the CDR3 DNA, which spans 51 bases and is read in frame from base 1. Using a constant-region primer and ProtoScript II reverse transcriptase, TCRbeta-specific cDNA was reverse-transcribed from approximately 0.55 ug total RNA. TCRbeta libraries were built with three nested multiplex PCR rounds, a slightly modified ARM-PCR procedure. Each of the first two PCR rounds ran for around 10 cycles using multiplex TRBV1-TRBV30 forward primers together with a Cbeta reverse primer. A final 25-cycle PCR with Deep VentR polymerase added sample barcodes and Illumina adapters. Before sequencing, amplicons of 200-500 bp were purified from gel using a QIAquick gel extraction kit. TCRbeta amplicons were sequenced on an Illumina HiSeq 2500 with 250-bp paired-end reads. The authors' analysis ran thus. To recover full CDR3 sequences, reads were quality-trimmed using Trimmomatic v0.33 and paired reads were then merged using FLASH v1.2.11. MiGEC v1.2.1b assigned V, D and J germline segments to the rearranged TCRbeta sequences. Clonotype statistics and Shannon-Wiener diversity indices were computed with VDJtools v1.0.0. Except for diversity analysis, only the 250 most abundant clonotypes of each sample were used in subsequent analyses to reduce sampling bias. The public reads were quality trimmed at Q25 with fastp and then assembled into clones with MiXCR by TCRdb, keeping productive beta chains. All rows with the same CDR3 protein become a single entry with the most common DNA and genes. The authors' filters were not applied to this entry. The sample yields roughly 80,000 distinct CDR3 sequences; roughly 71% were counted once. The ten largest clones take up approximately 27% of the sample.

Without any cell sorting, total RNA and DNA were extracted together from approximately 22-30 mg of bulk tissue using the AllPrep DNA/RNA mini kit. Roughly five patients with histopathologically diagnosed primary liver carcinoma underwent surgical resection in China between November 2015 and early 2016. Chronic HBV infection was present in the patients, and the patients were treatment-naive at sampling. Each fresh piece of tumor and adjacent tissue was cut in two, with one half stored in RNAlater at -80 degrees C and the other half sent for histology. The chain couples TRBV10-3 to TRBJ2-3; matching of 6 bases hints at TRBD1 as the D gene. The source of this sequence is a man aged 35 to 55 with primary liver carcinoma and hepatitis B virus infection. The material sequenced was tumor-adjacent normal liver tissue. Here is the DNA: TGTGCCATCAGAGAGACCCCACTACCGGGACATGCAGATACGCAGTATTTT. This codes for CAIRETPLPGHADTQYF.